The 15 T cell receptor beta chains below come from one sample, sequenced in a study of PD-L1 blockade in urothelial cancer. Sample time point: peripheral blood 6 weeks after treatment start. Generated by immunoSEQ multiplex PCR, the TCRdb table keeps only in-frame clones and is missing some. This table has 50,000 or so clones, around 87% appearing once. The sample consisted of PBMCs, taken around atezolizumab (anti-PD-L1) treatment. These receptors originate from a man in his 60s with urothelial cancer.

The chain employs TRBV5-6 and TRBJ2-3; 10 bases match TRBD2. There are 16 residues in the CDR3. CDR1 is SGHDT and CDR2 is YYEEEE in the germline V gene. The V gene end was trimmed by 2 bases and the J gene end by 1 base; junction bases not matched to a gene: 4. CDR3: CASSFERGGRTDTQYF. The CDR3 coding sequence is TGTGCCAGCAGCTTCGAGCGGGGGGGACGCACAGATACGCAGTATTTT.

In this sample, this clone turned up once. V and J are TRBV5-1 and TRBJ1-2; TRBD1 matches 10 bases. V dropped 5 bases and J dropped 8; count of bases not matched to a gene: 3. The CDR3 totals 12 residues. Germline V gene sequence: CDR1 SGHRS, CDR2 YFSETQ. CDR3 coding DNA: TGCGCCAGCAGAATGGGACAGGGGGGCTACACCTTC. Translated, it gives CASRMGQGGYTF.

The chain carries TRBV21-1 and TRBJ1-1; the D call of TRBD1 is as the table states it, not checked on the DNA. TRBV21-1 is labeled a pseudogene. This CDR3 spans 15 amino acids. In DNA form, the CDR3 reads TGTGCCAGCAGCAGTCCACGGACAGGGGGCCGGTCAGCTTTCTTT. Protein sequence: CASSSPRTGGRSAFF.

This rearrangement joins TRBV5-6 to TRBJ2-1, with a tentative D call TRBD1 (5 bases). The V end lost 3 bases, the J end lost 7 bases, and 5 bases lay between the germline ends. The CDR3 extends over 11 amino acids. Germline CDR1 reads SGHDT; CDR2 reads YYEEEE. The CDR3 nucleotides are TGTGCCAGCAGCTGGACAAATGAGCAGTTCTTC. This translates into CASSWTNEQFF.

The chain links TRBV15 to TRBJ2-2; D might be TRBD1 (6 bases). V was cut by 1 base and J by 1 base, with 7 bases left in between. This CDR3 contains 15 residues. CDR1 and CDR2 (germline): LNHNV, YYDKDF (reference sequence). CDR3 sequence: CATSRVQGNTGELFF. The CDR3 bases are TGTGCCACCAGCAGAGTACAGGGGAACACCGGGGAGCTGTTTTTT.

The chain couples TRBV15 to TRBJ1-2, with a weak D call TRBD1 (6 bases). The CDR3 sequence is 20 residues long. Trimming took 0 bases from V and 1 from J, leaving 24 bases between them. CDR1 LNHNV and CDR2 YYDKDF come from the germline V gene (reference sequence). The CDR3 bases are TGTGCCACCAGCAGAGATCTACGCGGTCAGGGGAGCTCCTATAACTATGGCTACACCTTC. Protein sequence: CATSRDLRGQGSSYNYGYTF.

The gene calls are TRBV19 and TRBJ1-1, with 7 positions matching TRBD1. The CDR3 length is 13 residues. V lost 11 bases and J lost 0; bases outside the gene matches: 6. Per the germline V gene, CDR1 is LNHDA and CDR2 is SQIVND (reference sequence). The CDR3 DNA follows: TGTGCCGTGTGGGACAGTTTGAACACTGAAGCTTTCTTT. This encodes CAVWDSLNTEAFF.

This chain's CDR3 is CASSLSQGRSGNTIYF. CDR3 sequence (DNA): TGTGCCAGCAGCTTATCCCAGGGTAGATCTGGAAACACCATATATTTT. The chain carries TRBV7-9 and TRBJ1-3; a weak D match, TRBD1 (5 bases). CDR3 length equals 16 residues. Trimming removed 2 bases from V and 1 base from J, with 12 bases in between. Germline CDR1 reads SEHNR; CDR2 reads FQNEAQ (reference sequence). Based on the CDR3 plus reference TRBV7-9 and TRBJ1-3, the full variable domain is DTGVSQNPRHKITKRGQNVTFRCDPISEHNRLYWYRQTLGQGPEFLTYFQNEAQLEKSRLLSDRFSAERPKGSFSTLEIQRTEQGDSAMYLCASSLSQGRSGNTIYFGEGSWLTVV.

The chain uses TRBV29-1 and TRBJ2-1; TRBD2 matches at 9 bases. Germline V gene lookup returns CDR1 SQVTM and CDR2 ANQGSEA. The trim removed 7 bases at V and 0 bases at J, leaving 10 bases unmatched. This CDR3 has 16 residues. CDR3 sequence reads: CSALPGTSISYNEQFF. In DNA form, the CDR3 reads TGCAGCGCGCTCCCCGGGACTAGCATCTCCTACAATGAGCAGTTCTTC.

The CDR3 is CASSIRGSGNTIYF. CDR3 nucleotide sequence: TGTGCCAGCAGCATCAGAGGCTCTGGAAACACCATATATTTT. The chain is built from TRBV11-2 and TRBJ1-3, with D unclear. Trimming took 5 bases from V and 0 from J, leaving 8 bases between them. The CDR3 covers 14 residues. Germline V CDR1 and CDR2: SGHAT, FQNNGV.

This clone has a single count. J is TRBJ1-3 and V is TRBV5-6; 9 bases align to TRBD1. The CDR3 contains 15 residues. V trimming: 4 bases; J trimming: 4 bases; junction bases outside the gene matches: 6. Germline V gene lookup returns CDR1 SGHDT and CDR2 YYEEEE. This CDR3 is CASSTGTGIGNTIYF. The CDR3 DNA is TGTGCCAGCAGCACCGGGACAGGGATAGGAAACACCATATATTTT.

The genes are TRBV5-4 and TRBJ2-5; perhaps TRBD1 as D (6 bases). The germline V gene encodes CDR1 SGHNT and CDR2 YYREEE (reference sequence). The CDR3 runs 15 residues. Trimming left V 3 bases short and J 1 base short, with 13 bases between. Written as DNA, the CDR3 is TGTGCCAGCAGCTCGGACAGAATCCCCCAAGAGACCCAGTACTTC. Translation: CASSSDRIPQETQYF.

The chain is built from TRBV30 and TRBJ1-3; D is ambiguous. Germline values: CDR1 GTSNPN, CDR2 SVGIG (reference sequence). This CDR3 contains 14 residues. Trimming cost V 4 bases and J 0 bases, with 10 bases left between them. The CDR3, as DNA: TGTGCCTGGACCCGGAGGGCCTCTGGAAACACCATATATTTT. This codes for CAWTRRASGNTIYF.

This chain uses TRBV23-1 with TRBJ2-2; a weak D match, TRBD2 (5 bases). TRBV23-1 is placed among ORFs of uncertain function. Between the trimmed V and J ends, which lost 3 bases and 7 bases, there was a span of 12 bases. CDR3 length: 14 residues. This CDR3 reads CASSQGTGSGELFF. The CDR3, as DNA: TGCGCCAGCAGTCAGGGCACTGGGAGCGGGGAGCTGTTTTTT.

The genes are TRBV5-1 and TRBJ1-2; TRBD1 aligns across 12 bases. Trimming removed 4 bases from V and 12 bases from J; junction bases left unmatched: 10. The CDR3 runs to 14 residues. Germline loops: CDR1 SGHRS, CDR2 YFSETQ. The CDR3 spells CASSPGTGGGGHTF. The CDR3 DNA is TGCGCCAGCAGCCCCGGGACAGGGGGCGGAGGACACACCTTC.